The rows below give T cell receptor beta chains drawn from one sample of a study of early T cells in non-severe SARS-CoV-2 infection. TCRdb re-called the 5' RACE reads through MiXCR, storing one row per CDR3 protein. The repertoire includes around 68,000 distinct CDR3 sequences, 5.9% of them detected once, and less than 3.5% sits in the top ten. The sequencing used whole blood, collected at baseline. The receptors were gathered from an adult who was a healthcare worker with PCR-confirmed SARS-CoV-2 infection or an uninfected control (not recorded which). Both conserved end residues are part of each CDR3. Each record gives: V gene, D gene, clone size, J gene, CDR3 protein, CDR3 DNA. D genes are given only for firm matches. Clone sizes are given selectively: once, few, many, or a class where the clone is expanded.

v_gene: TRBV7-6
d_gene: TRBD2
abundance: many
j_gene: TRBJ2-1
CDR3aa: CASSLPPGTSGRNEQFF
CDR3nt: TGTGCCAGCAGCTTACCCCCCGGGACTAGCGGGAGGAATGAGCAGTTCTTC

v_gene: TRBV6-4
d_gene: TRBD1
abundance: many
j_gene: TRBJ1-2
CDR3aa: CASSPGGQGYGYTF
CDR3nt: TGTGCCAGCAGTCCCGGGGGACAGGGTTACGGCTACACCTTC

v_gene: TRBV9
d_gene: .
abundance: medium-sized
j_gene: TRBJ1-1
CDR3aa: CASSVDGRDTEAFF
CDR3nt: TGTGCCAGCAGCGTAGATGGGCGAGACACTGAAGCTTTCTTT

v_gene: TRBV29-1
d_gene: .
abundance: many
j_gene: TRBJ1-2
CDR3aa: CSLDYGYTF
CDR3nt: TGCAGCCTTGATTATGGCTACACCTTC

v_gene: TRBV20-1
d_gene: TRBD1
abundance: .
j_gene: TRBJ1-1
CDR3aa: CSARAGGPNTEAFF
CDR3nt: TGCAGTGCTAGGGCAGGGGGCCCGAACACTGAAGCTTTCTTT

v_gene: TRBV20-1
d_gene: TRBD1
abundance: many
j_gene: TRBJ1-2
CDR3aa: CSAPGQPSYGYTF
CDR3nt: TGCAGTGCCCCGGGACAGCCTTCCTATGGCTACACCTTC

v_gene: TRBV15
d_gene: .
abundance: few
j_gene: TRBJ2-6
CDR3aa: CATSSADSGANVLTF
CDR3nt: TGTGCCACCAGCAGCGCGGACTCTGGGGCCAACGTCCTGACTTTC

v_gene: TRBV27
d_gene: .
abundance: many
j_gene: TRBJ2-4
CDR3aa: CASSLAGRKNIQYF
CDR3nt: TGTGCCAGCAGTTTAGCGGGGCGTAAAAACATTCAGTACTTC

v_gene: TRBV6-5
d_gene: TRBD1
abundance: many
j_gene: TRBJ1-1
CDR3aa: CASSYAGQASLEAFF
CDR3nt: TGTGCCAGCAGTTACGCAGGACAGGCCTCCCTTGAAGCTTTCTTT

v_gene: TRBV19
d_gene: TRBD2
abundance: few
j_gene: TRBJ2-1
CDR3aa: CASSTVAGGVLDEQFF
CDR3nt: TGTGCCAGTAGTACTGTAGCGGGAGGGGTTCTGGATGAGCAGTTCTTC